Following are 7 T cell receptor beta chains from one sample sequenced in a study of blood T cell repertoires in COVID-19. Clones were read by immunoSEQ multiplex PCR, and TCRdb kept only the in-frame ones, dropping some. The table lists 490,000 or so clones, approximately 87% of them singletons. Sequenced: PBMCs or T cells enriched from blood (not recorded which). The source is a woman between 40 and 55 years old who had recovered from COVID-19.

This chain links TRBV2 with TRBJ2-7, with TRBD1 as a possible D gene (6 bases). V was clipped by 6 bases and J by 4 bases, with 16 bases between them. The CDR3 extends over 14 amino acids. Germline V gene data show CDR1 as SNHLY and CDR2 as FYNNEI. CDR3 coding DNA: TGTGCCAGCAGGCAACAGGGATCGGTATACGAGCAGTACTTC. Its translation: CASRQQGSVYEQYF.

This chain joins TRBV2 and TRBJ2-7; TRBD2 matches 7 bases. V dropped 8 bases and J dropped 2; count of bases not matched to a gene: 9. The length of the CDR3 is 14 residues. Germline lookup yields CDR1 SNHLY and CDR2 FYNNEI. This CDR3 reads CASRSGILTYEQYF. In DNA form, the CDR3 reads TGTGCCAGCCGGAGCGGGATTCTTACCTACGAGCAGTACTTC.

This clone was observed once. This chain links TRBV12-3 or TRBV12-4 with TRBJ2-7, with TRBD2 matching 7 bases. The CDR3 sequence is 12 residues long. Trimming cost V 3 bases and J 7 bases; bases outside gene matches: 3. CDR3 amino acids: CASSFYGGEQYF. The CDR3 nucleotides are TGTGCCAGCAGTTTCTACGGGGGGGAGCAGTACTTC.

J is TRBJ1-1 and V is TRBV28; D might be TRBD1 (6 bases). This CDR3 comprises 14 residues. The ends were cut back, 6 bases at V and 2 bases at J, with 13 bases in the middle. Germline values: CDR1 MDHEN, CDR2 SYDVKM. CDR3 sequence reads: CASRPPDRNTEAFF. The CDR3 region has the DNA TGTGCCAGCAGACCTCCGGACAGAAACACTGAAGCTTTCTTT.

This chain uses TRBV5-1 with TRBJ2-7, with TRBD2 identical over 7 bases. Germline lookup yields CDR1 SGHRS and CDR2 YFSETQ. This CDR3 has 14 amino acids. J gave up 2 bases and V 1 base, and 3 bases lay outside the gene matches. In nucleotides, the CDR3 is TGCGCCAGCAGCTTGTCTAGCGGAACCTACGAGCAGTACTTC. It encodes CASSLSSGTYEQYF.

The V call is TRBV2, the J call TRBJ1-1; 11 bases are a match to TRBD1. This CDR3 is built from 12 residues. Germline CDR1 is SNHLY and CDR2 is FYNNEI. V shed 6 bases and J 10 bases; nucleotides not matched to a gene: 4. Here the CDR3 DNA reads TGTGCCAGCAGGGGACAGGGGGTAGGAGCTTTCTTT. Its protein is CASRGQGVGAFF.

This rearrangement joins TRBV6-2 or TRBV6-3 to TRBJ2-2, with D possibly TRBD1 on 5 matching bases. V lost 2 bases, J lost 1 base, and 17 bases lay in between. The V gene's germline CDR1 is MNHEY and CDR2 SVGEGT. The CDR3 has 18 amino acids. The CDR3 DNA follows: TGTGCCAGCAGTTACGTGGAGTGGGGCTCGGGGAACACCGGGGAGCTGTTTTTT. Its translation: CASSYVEWGSGNTGELFF.